The clone carrying this T cell receptor beta chain has just a few counts. The entry originates in a study of T cells in Graves' hyperthyroidism and ophthalmopathy. The V gene end was trimmed by 0 bases and the J gene end by 3 bases; junction bases not matched to a gene: 8. Per the germline V gene, CDR1 is LNHNV and CDR2 is YYDKDF (reference sequence). CDR3 length: 17 residues. What was amplified from RNA transcripts were TCR beta CDR3 regions. During a first-round RT-PCR of the TCR CDR3, the HTBI primer set was used. In TCRdb, the multiplex PCR reads were re-called with MiXCR into one record per CDR3 protein. The sample lists some 200,000 distinct CDR3 sequences, around 16% occurring once. Reasons for excluding patients were uncontrolled infection, other autoimmune disease, pregnancy or lactation.

The sequence was obtained from a woman aged 45-65 years with Graves' hyperthyroidism. The V and J genes are TRBV15 and TRBJ1-5, with 7 bases lining up with TRBD1. The sequenced sample consisted of blood. Here the CDR3 reads CATSRDRRQGLNQPQHF. The CDR3 DNA follows: TGTGCCACCAGCAGAGATCGTAGACAGGGCCTCAATCAGCCCCAGCATTTT.